The 20 T cell receptor beta chains given below trace back to one sample, sequenced in a study of T-cell memory formation after mild COVID-19. MiXCR, run by TCRdb on the 5' RACE reads, gives a single entry per CDR3 protein. The sample lists fewer than 550,000 distinct CDR3 sequences, about 19% occurring once. The sample consisted of PBMCs or a T cell subset sorted from them (not recorded which). Every receptor here comes from an adult woman who had mild COVID-19 (a few samples of this study predate the infection). Cell type and time point are not known.

The genes are TRBV7-9 and TRBJ1-4; D call uncertain. From germline, CDR1 is SEHNR and CDR2 FQNEAQ (reference sequence). The CDR3 loop spans 14 amino acids. V shed 4 bases and J shed 7 bases, with 13 bases lying between them. The DNA of the CDR3 is TGTGCCAGCAGCTGGCCGGGGTTAATTGAAAAACTGTTTTTT. Translation: CASSWPGLIEKLFF.

This clonotype has ten or more counts. The V gene is TRBV6-5, the J gene TRBJ2-1; TRBD1 might be the D (5 bases). V was pared by 6 bases and J by 6 bases, with 12 bases between. CDR3 length equals 13 residues. Germline V CDR1 and CDR2: MNHEY, SVGAGI. The CDR3 region is CASRKKGVNEQFF. Written as DNA, the CDR3 is TGTGCCAGCAGGAAGAAAGGGGTCAATGAGCAGTTCTTC.

The CDR3 DNA sequence: TGCGCCAGCAGCCAAGATATGGACAGGGCCACCTACGAGCAGTACTTC. Its protein is CASSQDMDRATYEQYF. This sequence joins TRBV4-1 and TRBJ2-7, with TRBD1 matching 8 bases. V gave up 0 bases and J gave up 2 bases; unmatched junction bases: 6. Germline loops: CDR1 MGHRA, CDR2 YSYEKL. The CDR3 loop spans 16 amino acids.

J is TRBJ2-3 and V is TRBV25-1; 7 positions agree with TRBD1. The length of the CDR3 is 15 residues. Germline CDR1 and CDR2: MGHDK and SYGVNS. J lost 2 bases, V lost 1 base, and 3 bases had no gene match. The CDR3 sequence is CASSESTGVTDTQYF. DNA for the CDR3: TGTGCCAGCAGTGAATCTACAGGGGTCACAGATACGCAGTATTTT. Full variable domain (outside the CDR3, taken from reference TRBV25-1 and TRBJ2-3): EADIYQTPRYLVIGTGKKITLECSQTMGHDKMYWYQQDPGMELHLIHYSYGVNSTEKGDLSSESTVSRIRTEHFPLTLESARPSHTSQYLCASSESTGVTDTQYFGPGTRLTVL.

The genes are TRBV5-6 and TRBJ2-5; 8 bases map to TRBD2. Germline CDR1 is SGHDT and CDR2 is YYEEEE. The V and J ends lost 4 bases and 6 bases, in that order; junction bases with no gene match: 11. The CDR3 extends over 15 amino acids. The CDR3 spells CASSPPIGGRKTQYF. The CDR3 coding sequence is TGTGCCAGCAGCCCTCCTATTGGCGGGAGGAAGACCCAGTACTTC.

This clonotype was detected a few times. The gene calls are TRBV5-5 and TRBJ2-2; unclear D gene. CDR3 length: 14 residues. CDR1 is SGHKS, CDR2 YYEKEE, per germline (reference sequence). The V end lost 0 bases, the J end lost 4 bases, and 7 bases lay between the germline ends. CDR3 residues: CASSLATSTGELFF. CDR3 bases: TGTGCCAGCAGCTTGGCGACTTCCACCGGGGAGCTGTTTTTT.

This chain connects TRBV6-2 or TRBV6-3 to TRBJ2-3; 9 bases map to TRBD2. Germline CDR1 reads MNHEY; CDR2 reads SVGEGT. The junction had 7 bases not matched to a gene; V was cut back by 6 bases and J by 3 bases. CDR3 length: 15 residues. The CDR3 loop reads CASSPAGGRTDTQYF. As DNA, the CDR3 is TGTGCCAGCAGCCCGGCGGGGGGGCGAACAGATACGCAGTATTTT.

J is TRBJ2-5 and V is TRBV5-1; 7 nucleotides agree with TRBD1. Germline CDR1 SGHRS, CDR2 YFSETQ. This CDR3 contains 17 residues. The junction had 15 bases not matched to a gene; V was cut back by 5 bases and J by 2 bases. In DNA, the CDR3 is TGCGCCAGCAGATCCCTCGGATCCCCGGGACAGCAAGAGACCCAGTACTTC. Amino acid sequence: CASRSLGSPGQQETQYF.

This chain connects TRBV11-2 to TRBJ2-3, with D unresolved. V was trimmed by 5 bases and J by 3 bases, leaving 24 bases between them. The CDR3 is made up of 18 amino acids. The germline V gene has CDR1 SGHAT and CDR2 FQNNGV. CDR3 DNA: TGTGCCAGCAGCCCATCCATGGCGCAGACGATTAAGACAGATACGCAGTATTTT. It codes for CASSPSMAQTIKTDTQYF.

This clonotype occurred a few times. The chain is built from TRBV12-3 or TRBV12-4 and TRBJ2-1, with 13 bases lining up with TRBD2. CDR3 length: 17 amino acids. V trimming: 5 bases; J trimming: 0 bases; junction bases outside the gene matches: 4. The CDR3 DNA sequence: TGTGCCAGCAGTGGGACTAGCGGGAAGCGCTCCTACAATGAGCAGTTCTTC. Translation gives CASSGTSGKRSYNEQFF.

This clonotype was detected only a few times. The rearrangement links TRBV20-1 to TRBJ2-1; D call uncertain. Trimming pared 3 bases from V and 6 bases from J, leaving 6 bases between. The germline CDR1 and CDR2 sequences are DFQATT and SNEGSKA (reference sequence). The CDR3 loop spans 11 amino acids. CDR3 in amino acids: CSASTVNEQFF. The CDR3 nucleotides read TGCAGTGCTAGTACAGTCAATGAGCAGTTCTTC.

This clonotype was seen a few times. The CDR3 DNA sequence: TGTGCCACCAGCACCTGGACTAGCGGGAGCGTCGGGGAGCTGTTTTTT. This translates into CATSTWTSGSVGELFF. The genes are TRBV15 and TRBJ2-2; 13 bases fit TRBD2. Trimming removed 4 bases from V and 7 bases from J; junction bases left unmatched: 6. This CDR3 spans 16 amino acids. Per the germline V gene, CDR1 is LNHNV and CDR2 is YYDKDF (reference sequence).

The V call is TRBV12-3 or TRBV12-4, the J call TRBJ1-5, with 10 bases aligning to TRBD1. CDR3 size: 18 residues. V shed 2 bases, J shed 0 bases, and the junction held 7 bases outside the gene matches. This chain's CDR3 is CASSLMTGGYYSNQPQHF. CDR3 DNA: TGTGCCAGCAGTTTAATGACAGGGGGCTATTATAGCAATCAGCCCCAGCATTTT.

V and J are TRBV29-1 and TRBJ2-2, with D perhaps matching TRBD2 (5 bases). V gave up 1 base and J gave up 7 bases, with 13 bases separating them. The CDR3 totals 14 residues. Germline V gives CDR1 SQVTM, CDR2 ANQGSEA. The CDR3 bases are TGCAGCGTTGAAGCCCGAGGGATAATCGGGGAGCTGTTTTTT. Protein: CSVEARGIIGELFF.

The rearrangement links TRBV4-1 to TRBJ2-3; 11 bases match TRBD2. This CDR3 spans 15 amino acids. The V segment lost 6 bases and the J segment 8 bases; nucleotides outside the gene matches: 10. In germline, CDR1 is MGHRA, CDR2 YSYEKL. CDR3 in DNA: TGCGCCAGCAGAGCGGGACTAGCGGCCCCGGGTACGCAGTATTTT. Its translation is CASRAGLAAPGTQYF.

This clonotype appeared a few times. In DNA, the CDR3 is TGTGCCAGCTGGTCTGGACAGGGCTCGAACGAGCAGTACTTC. This encodes CASWSGQGSNEQYF. This chain joins TRBV12-3 or TRBV12-4 and TRBJ2-7, with 8 bases aligning to TRBD1. With V trimmed by 8 bases and J by 5 bases, 11 bases remained unmatched. CDR3 size: 14 residues.

This clonotype was seen a few times. The rearrangement links TRBV4-2 to TRBJ1-6; TRBD1 matches 9 bases. There are 15 residues in the CDR3. With V trimmed by 0 bases and J by 8 bases, 2 bases remained unmatched. Germline V lookup: CDR1 LGHNA, CDR2 YNFKEQ. As DNA, the CDR3 is TGTGCCAGCAGCCAAGAGGGACAGGGTTATTCACCCCTCCACTTT. It is translated as CASSQEGQGYSPLHF.

The V gene is TRBV7-6, the J gene TRBJ1-2; a possible D gene is TRBD1 (5 bases). The length of the CDR3 is 13 residues. Germline V CDR1 and CDR2: SGHVS, FNYEAQ. Trimming removed 6 bases at V and 6 bases at J, with 14 bases between. In DNA form, the CDR3 reads TGTGCCAGCAGGCCAGGGTGGGGGGATGGCTACACCTTC. Translated, it gives CASRPGWGDGYTF.

For this clonotype: The junction departs from germline at one end; a sequencing error may be responsible. The chain is built from TRBV7-9 and TRBJ2-7; 7 bases map to TRBD1. Germline loops: CDR1 SEHNR, CDR2 FQNEAQ (reference sequence). This CDR3 has 13 residues. CDR3: CASRDRLSHEQYF. The CDR3 DNA reads TGTGCCAGCAGGGACAGGCTCTCCCACGAGCAGTACTTC.

The chain links TRBV6-2 or TRBV6-3 to TRBJ2-7, with TRBD2 matching over 8 bases. Germline CDR1 and CDR2: MNHEY and SVGEGT. With V trimmed by 4 bases and J by 9 bases, 11 bases remained unmatched. The CDR3 has 14 amino acids. CDR3 nucleotides: TGTGCCAGCAGTTGGGGCAGGCGGGAGGCCGCGCAGTACTTC. This translates into CASSWGRREAAQYF.